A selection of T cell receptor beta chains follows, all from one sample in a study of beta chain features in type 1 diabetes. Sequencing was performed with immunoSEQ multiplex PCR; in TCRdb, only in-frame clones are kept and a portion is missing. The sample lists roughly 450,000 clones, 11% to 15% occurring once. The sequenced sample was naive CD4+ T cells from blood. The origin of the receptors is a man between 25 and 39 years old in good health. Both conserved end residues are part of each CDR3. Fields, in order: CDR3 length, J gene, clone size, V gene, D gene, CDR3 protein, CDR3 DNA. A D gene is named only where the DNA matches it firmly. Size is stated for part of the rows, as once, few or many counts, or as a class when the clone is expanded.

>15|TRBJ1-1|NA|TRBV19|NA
CASSIVLTGNTEAFF
TGTGCCAGTAGTATAGTACTGACAGGGAACACTGAAGCTTTCTTT
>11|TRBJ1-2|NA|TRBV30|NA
CAWMRVPTFTF
TGTGCCTGGATGCGGGTTCCGACCTTCACCTTC
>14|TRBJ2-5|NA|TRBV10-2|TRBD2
CASFDSGGRETQYF
TGCGCCAGCTTCGATAGCGGGGGGCGAGAGACCCAGTACTTC
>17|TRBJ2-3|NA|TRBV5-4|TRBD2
CASSYPLGGGATDTQYF
TGTGCCAGCAGCTACCCTCTTGGCGGGGGGGCCACAGATACGCAGTATTTT
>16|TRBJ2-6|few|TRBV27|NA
CASRPQRPSGANVLTF
TGTGCCAGCAGACCCCAACGACCCTCTGGGGCCAACGTCCTGACTTTC
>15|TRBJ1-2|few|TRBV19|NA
CASTHPDRANYGYTF
TGTGCCAGTACTCATCCGGACAGAGCTAACTATGGCTACACCTTC
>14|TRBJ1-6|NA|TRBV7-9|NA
CASGLQGLGSPLHF
TGTGCCAGCGGGTTACAGGGACTCGGTTCACCCCTCCACTTT
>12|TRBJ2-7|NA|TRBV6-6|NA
CASSPGTYEQYF
TGTGCCAGCAGTCCTGGAACCTACGAGCAGTACTTC
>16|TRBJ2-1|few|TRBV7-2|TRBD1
CASSLGTGLAYNEQFF
TGTGCCAGCAGCCTCGGGACAGGGCTGGCCTACAATGAGCAGTTCTTC
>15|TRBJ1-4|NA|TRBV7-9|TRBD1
CASSPPGQGQGKLFF
TGTGCCAGCAGCCCGCCGGGACAGGGTCAGGGAAAACTGTTTTTT
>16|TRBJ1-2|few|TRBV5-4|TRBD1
CASSLEPGQGALGYTF
TGTGCCAGCAGCCTAGAACCGGGACAGGGGGCGCTTGGCTACACCTTC
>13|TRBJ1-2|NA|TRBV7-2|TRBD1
CASSSTGEVGYTF
TGTGCCAGCAGCTCGACAGGGGAGGTTGGCTACACCTTC
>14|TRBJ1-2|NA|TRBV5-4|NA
CASSLKGTRYGYTF
TGTGCCAGCAGCTTGAAAGGAACCCGCTATGGCTACACCTTC
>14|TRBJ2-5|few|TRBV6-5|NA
CASSWNTGLETQYF
TGTGCCAGCAGTTGGAATACAGGGCTAGAGACCCAGTACTTC
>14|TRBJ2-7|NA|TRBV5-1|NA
CASSHGPTAYEQYF
TGCGCCAGCAGCCACGGACCAACCGCCTACGAGCAGTACTTC
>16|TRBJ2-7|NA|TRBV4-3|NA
CASSQDRGTRSYEQYF
TGCGCCAGCAGCCAAGATCGGGGGACAAGATCCTACGAGCAGTACTTC
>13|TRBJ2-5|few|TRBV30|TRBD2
CAWSVGLDETQYF
TGTGCCTGGAGTGTGGGACTAGACGAGACCCAGTACTTC
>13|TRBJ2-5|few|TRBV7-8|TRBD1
CASSQDRAETQYF
TGTGCCAGCAGCCAAGACAGGGCAGAGACCCAGTACTTC
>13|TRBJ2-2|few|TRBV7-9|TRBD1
CARRDRDTGELFF
TGTGCCAGGCGGGACAGGGACACCGGGGAGCTGTTTTTT
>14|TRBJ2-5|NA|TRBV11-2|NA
CASSLNTDKETQYF
TGTGCCAGCAGCTTAAATACTGATAAAGAGACCCAGTACTTC
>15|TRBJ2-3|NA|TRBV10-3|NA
CAISGTAIHTDTQYF
TGTGCCATCAGTGGGACAGCGATCCACACAGATACGCAGTATTTT
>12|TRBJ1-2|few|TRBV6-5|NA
CASRDLNYGYTF
TGTGCCAGCAGGGACCTTAACTATGGCTACACCTTC
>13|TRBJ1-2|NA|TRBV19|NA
CASTMLRGYGYTF
TGTGCCAGTACGATGCTCCGAGGCTATGGCTACACCTTC
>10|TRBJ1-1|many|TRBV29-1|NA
CSVLNTEAFF
TGCAGCGTGCTGAACACTGAAGCTTTCTTT
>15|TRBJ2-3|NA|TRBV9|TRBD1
CASSVWDRGTDTQYF
TGTGCCAGCAGCGTGTGGGACAGAGGCACAGATACGCAGTATTTT
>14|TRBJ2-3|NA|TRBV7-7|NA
CASSLAGLADTQYF
TGTGCCAGCAGCTTAGCGGGGCTAGCAGATACGCAGTATTTT
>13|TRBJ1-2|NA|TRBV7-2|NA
CASSLGQLYGYTF
TGTGCCAGCAGCTTAGGACAGCTCTATGGCTACACCTTC
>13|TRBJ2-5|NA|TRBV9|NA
CASSVVEEETQYF
TGTGCCAGCAGCGTGGTGGAGGAAGAGACCCAGTACTTC
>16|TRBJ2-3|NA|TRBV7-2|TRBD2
CASSWVRSGRGDTQYF
TGTGCCAGCAGCTGGGTCCGTAGCGGGAGGGGAGATACGCAGTATTTT
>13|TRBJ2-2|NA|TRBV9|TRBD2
CASTSGNTGELFF
TGTGCCAGCACTAGCGGGAACACCGGGGAGCTGTTTTTT
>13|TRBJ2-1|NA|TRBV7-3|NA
CASSFDSYNEQFF
TGTGCCAGCAGCTTCGACAGTTACAATGAGCAGTTCTTC
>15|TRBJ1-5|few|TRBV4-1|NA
CASSQVKLANQPQHF
TGCGCCAGCAGCCAGGTGAAGTTAGCAAATCAGCCCCAGCATTTT
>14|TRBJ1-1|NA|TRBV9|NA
CASSVKVGNTEAFF
TGTGCCAGCAGCGTGAAAGTGGGGAACACTGAAGCTTTCTTT
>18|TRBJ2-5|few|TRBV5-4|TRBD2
CASSLELATSGYGETQYF
TGTGCCAGCAGCTTGGAGTTAGCGACTAGCGGATATGGAGAGACCCAGTACTTC
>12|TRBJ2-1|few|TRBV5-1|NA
CASSQQESEQFF
TGCGCCAGCAGCCAACAGGAATCAGAGCAGTTCTTC
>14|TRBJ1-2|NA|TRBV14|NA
CASSPLTHEGGYTF
TGTGCCAGCAGCCCCCTGACTCACGAGGGTGGCTACACCTTC
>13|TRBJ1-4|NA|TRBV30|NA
CAWGGTPGYKLFF
TGTGCCTGGGGAGGGACCCCAGGGTATAAACTGTTTTTT